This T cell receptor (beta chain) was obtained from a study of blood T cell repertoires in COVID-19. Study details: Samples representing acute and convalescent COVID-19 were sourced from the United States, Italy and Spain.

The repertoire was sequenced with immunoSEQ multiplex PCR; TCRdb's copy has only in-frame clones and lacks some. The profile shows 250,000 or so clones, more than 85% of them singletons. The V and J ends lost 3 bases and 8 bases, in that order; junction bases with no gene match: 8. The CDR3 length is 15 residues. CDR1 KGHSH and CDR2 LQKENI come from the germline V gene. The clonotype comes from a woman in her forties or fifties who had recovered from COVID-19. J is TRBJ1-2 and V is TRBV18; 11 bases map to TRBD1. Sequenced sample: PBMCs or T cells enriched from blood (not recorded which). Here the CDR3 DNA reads TGTGCCAGCTCACCCCTAGGGACAGGGGGTGACGGCTACACCTTC. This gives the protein CASSPLGTGGDGYTF.